Presented here are 7 T cell receptor beta chains from one specimen sequenced in a study of molecular identifiers for immune sequencing clone quantification. TCRdb redid the calling of the PCR reads with MiXCR, one entry per CDR3 protein. This sample has some 680,000 distinct CDR3 sequences, with about 25% found just once. Sequencing used naive CD8+ T cells from blood, with Jurkat cell RNA spiked in. The subset is: FACS-sorted CD8+CD4-CCR7+CD45RA+ naive T cells. Receptors originate from a human donor in good health. Some libraries in this study had Jurkat cell RNA spiked in.

Concerning this clonotype: A much larger clone differs from this one at a single base, so this may be a read error. The chain recombines TRBV7-9 with TRBJ2-7, with 9 bases aligning to TRBD1. With V trimmed by 4 bases and J by 9 bases, 7 bases remained unmatched. In germline, CDR1 is SEHNR, CDR2 FQNEAQ (reference sequence). The CDR3 is 13 residues long. Here the CDR3 DNA reads TGTGCCAGCAGCTATCGGGACAGGGACGCGCAGTACTTC. Protein product: CASSYRDRDAQYF.

This clonotype was recorded many times. The chain joins TRBV30 to TRBJ2-2, with D maybe TRBD1 (6 bases). This CDR3 has 14 amino acids. V shed 0 bases and J shed 3 bases, with 8 bases lying between them. CDR1 is GTSNPN and CDR2 is SVGIG in the germline V gene (reference sequence). DNA for the CDR3: TGTGCCTGGAGTGTGGACAGCTACACCGGGGAGCTGTTTTTT. Translating it yields CAWSVDSYTGELFF.

This clonotype has more than one count but fewer than ten. The chain carries TRBV7-9 and TRBJ2-7, with D perhaps assigned TRBD1 or TRBD2 (6 bases each). This CDR3 contains 17 residues. V was cut by 4 bases and J by 3 bases, with 22 bases left in between. Looked up from germline, CDR1 is SEHNR and CDR2 is FQNEAQ (reference sequence). In DNA, the CDR3 is TGTGCCAGCAGCTATGACACCGGGACGGGGGCGGTCTACGAGCAGTACTTC. Its protein product is CASSYDTGTGAVYEQYF.

This clonotype was recorded many times. V usage is TRBV7-9 and J usage is TRBJ2-6; D not certain. The V end lost 6 bases, the J end lost 4 bases, and 7 bases lay between the germline ends. The CDR3 is 13 residues long. CDR1 is SEHNR, CDR2 FQNEAQ, per germline (reference sequence). DNA for the CDR3: TGTGCCAGCAGTTCGACAGGGGCCAACGTCCTGACTTTC. It translates to CASSSTGANVLTF.

Comment on this clonotype: A much bigger clone sits one base away, suggesting this may be a read error. The rearrangement uses TRBV6-2 or TRBV6-3 and TRBJ1-1; 7 bases agree with TRBD1. There are 13 residues in the CDR3. The germline gives CDR1 MNHEY, CDR2 SVGEGT. V lost 6 bases, J lost 4 bases, and 5 bases stayed unmatched. The CDR3 loop is CASRYNRGTEAFF. The CDR3, as DNA: TGTGCCAGCAGATACAACAGGGGCACTGAAGCTTTCTTT.

This clonotype has at least ten counts. V is TRBV7-6 and J is TRBJ2-7, with 12 bases that match TRBD2. Per germline, CDR1 SGHVS and CDR2 FNYEAQ. The CDR3 has 15 residues. V dropped 7 bases and J dropped 1; count of bases not matched to a gene: 5. In DNA form, the CDR3 reads TGTGCCAGCACCCCTCTAGCGGGGGGGTCCTACGAGCAGTACTTC. Its translation: CASTPLAGGSYEQYF.

Many counts were recorded for this clonotype. This chain uses TRBV28 with TRBJ2-4, with 8 bases matching TRBD1. The CDR3 spans 15 residues. V was pared by 6 bases and J by 8 bases, with 12 bases of the junction left unmatched. The germline gives CDR1 MDHEN, CDR2 SYDVKM. This CDR3 is CASRMSGGYVDIQYF. DNA of the CDR3: TGTGCCAGCAGGATGTCAGGGGGCTATGTTGACATTCAGTACTTC.